The text below deals with one T cell receptor (beta chain). This sample stems from a study of shared clonotypes between healthy human individuals. Germline V gene data show CDR1 as MDHEN and CDR2 as SYDVKM. V lost 8 bases and J 7 bases, leaving 14 bases between the germline ends. This CDR3 has 12 residues. Caucasian adults living in Nashville, Tennessee, provided all samples. The authors' processing: In the immunoSEQ data, sequences were junction-only and lacked quality scores, so filtering differed. Assay: immunoSEQ multiplex PCR; the TCRdb copy retains only in-frame clones and omits some. V and J calls plus clone size are reproduced from that table; the DNA served to infer D and trimming. The top ten clones hold 0.36% of a sample with some 2,500,000 clones, 93% of them seen once.

The TCR comes from a man younger than 35 in good health. Some clones in this sample may be carry-over from other donors' samples. This rearrangement joins TRBV28 to TRBJ2-5; unclear D gene. The specimen was naive CD4+ T cells from PBMCs. This sample's subset: CD45RA+ positively selected. This chain's CDR3 is CASVSTPGTQYF. DNA of the CDR3: TGTGCCAGCGTCAGTACCCCTGGGACCCAGTACTTC.